This T cell receptor beta chain is from a study of identical twins. TCRdb used MiXCR to reprocess the 5' RACE reads, holding one entry per CDR3 protein. The data contain 1.5 million to 2 million distinct CDR3 sequences, roughly a third of them singletons. Study-level findings and limits: Zero-insertion results could be subject to partial confounding by invariant MAIT and iNKT cells. Cord blood's abundant beta clonotypes had fewer insertions, unlike memory repertoires.

This clonotype has a handful of counts. The antigen is not known. No donor was unhealthy or non-Caucasian. In germline, CDR1 is SQVTM, CDR2 ANQGSEA. CDR3 length: 14 amino acids. Trimming took 4 bases from V and 3 from J, leaving 14 bases between them. The chain uses TRBV29-1 and TRBJ2-3; a possible D gene is TRBD2 (6 bases). Sequencing input: cord blood. The sequence was collected from a newborn girl in good health. Here the CDR3 reads CSVAEGRSTDTQYF. The CDR3 nucleotides are TGCAGCGTTGCAGAGGGGAGGTCAACAGATACGCAGTATTTT.